This note documents a single T cell receptor beta chain sequence. Measured with immunoSEQ multiplex PCR; TCRdb has only the in-frame clones, and not every one. This repertoire shows about 210,000 clones, approximately 80% found once; its top ten account for 10% to 13%. This CDR3 region has 17 residues. Looked up from germline, CDR1 is MNHNS and CDR2 is SASEGT. V shed 1 base and J shed 6 bases, with 18 bases lying between them. This sample was included in a study of blood T cell repertoires in COVID-19. The chain joins TRBV6-1 to TRBJ2-2; D may be TRBD2 (7 bases). Sequenced input: peripheral blood. The TCR was taken from a woman aged 80 or older with COVID-19, enrolled during active disease. Written as DNA, the CDR3 is TGTGCCAGCAGTGAAGGATGGGGGGGCCGGTCCTCCGGGGAGCTGTTTTTT. It codes for CASSEGWGGRSSGELFF.